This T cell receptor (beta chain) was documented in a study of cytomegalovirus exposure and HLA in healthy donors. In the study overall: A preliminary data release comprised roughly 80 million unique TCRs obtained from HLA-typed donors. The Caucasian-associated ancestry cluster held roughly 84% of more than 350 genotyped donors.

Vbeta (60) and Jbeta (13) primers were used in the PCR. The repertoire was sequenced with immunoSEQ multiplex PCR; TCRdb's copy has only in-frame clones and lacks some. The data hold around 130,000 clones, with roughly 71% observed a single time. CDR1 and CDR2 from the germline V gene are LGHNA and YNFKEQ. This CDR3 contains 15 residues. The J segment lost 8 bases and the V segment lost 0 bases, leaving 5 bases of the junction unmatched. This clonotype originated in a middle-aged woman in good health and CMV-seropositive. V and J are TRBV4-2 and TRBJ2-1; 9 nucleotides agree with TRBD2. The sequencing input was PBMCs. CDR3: CASSQEAGGPDEQFF. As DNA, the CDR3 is TGTGCCAGCAGCCAAGAGGCGGGAGGGCCAGATGAGCAGTTCTTC.